The 20 T cell receptor beta chains listed next were all sequenced from one sample in a study of early stage breast cancer tumors. Profiling relied on immunoSEQ multiplex PCR, and the TCRdb table lists in-frame clones only, not all of them. The sample lists 25,000 to 30,000 clones, 75% to 90% seen once, with about 12% in the top ten. Source material: blood. These receptors were obtained from a person between 60 and 70 years old with breast cancer.

This chain joins TRBV28 and TRBJ1-5; 7 positions match TRBD1. The germline V gene has CDR1 MDHEN and CDR2 SYDVKM. The CDR3 runs 14 residues. J lost 7 bases, V lost 7 bases, and 10 bases had no gene match. This chain's CDR3 is CASNLLQGPQPQHF. The CDR3 DNA is TGTGCCAGCAATTTGTTACAGGGGCCGCAGCCCCAGCATTTT.

The V gene is TRBV19, the J gene TRBJ2-5; 8 bases are a match to TRBD1. The junction had 3 bases not matched to a gene; V was cut back by 0 bases and J by 0 bases. Germline CDR1 and CDR2: LNHDA and SQIVND (reference sequence). There are 16 residues in the CDR3. CDR3 in DNA: TGTGCCAGTAGTATAGAGTGGACAGGGTACCAAGAGACCCAGTACTTC. Amino acids: CASSIEWTGYQETQYF.

Only one count was recorded for this clone. The rearrangement joins TRBV19 to TRBJ1-2; D may be TRBD1 (6 bases). The CDR3 has 13 residues. V was shortened by 6 bases and J by 2 bases, with 10 bases between the two germline ends. From germline, CDR1 is LNHDA and CDR2 SQIVND (reference sequence). The CDR3 coding sequence is TGTGCCAGTAGGTTCGGACAGAACTATGGCTACACCTTC. Its translation: CASRFGQNYGYTF.

CDR3 bases: TGTGCCAGCAGCGTCGGCGGGACTAACTATGGCTACACCTTC. Protein product: CASSVGGTNYGYTF. The chain joins TRBV9 to TRBJ1-2; D is unclear. The V end was cut by 2 bases, the J end by 0 bases, with 8 bases between. CDR3 length: 14 amino acids. Germline assignment: CDR1 SGDLS and CDR2 YYNGEE.

This clone has more than one count but fewer than ten. The chain couples TRBV5-1 to TRBJ1-2; TRBD1 agrees at 7 bases. CDR1 is SGHRS and CDR2 is YFSETQ in the germline V gene. The CDR3 extends over 14 amino acids. V lost 4 bases, J lost 4 bases, and 7 bases stayed unmatched. The CDR3 coding sequence is TGCGCCAGCAGCGCCGGGACAGAAGTCTATGGCTACACCTTC. Translated, it gives CASSAGTEVYGYTF. Full variable domain (remainder filled in from reference TRBV5-1 and TRBJ1-2): KAGVTQTPRYLIKTRGQQVTLSCSPISGHRSVSWYQQTPGQGLQFLFEYFSETQRNKGNFPGRFSGRQFSNSRSEMNVSTLELGDSALYLCASSAGTEVYGYTFGSGTRLTVV.

As DNA, the CDR3 is TGTGCCAGCAGTGAACTACAAGAGACCCAGTACTTC. Amino acids: CASSELQETQYF. The genes are TRBV6-4 and TRBJ2-5; the D is unclear. This CDR3 contains 12 residues. V shed 3 bases and J shed 2 bases, with 4 bases lying between them. CDR1 is MRHNA and CDR2 is SNTAGT in the germline V gene.

The chain employs TRBV18 and TRBJ2-4; possibly TRBD2 for D (6 bases). In germline, CDR1 is KGHSH, CDR2 LQKENI. Trimming stripped 1 base from V and 1 base from J, with 14 bases between. CDR3 size: 17 residues. CDR3 loop: CASSPLGVGGAKNIQYF. DNA of the CDR3: TGTGCCAGCTCACCACTCGGCGTTGGGGGGGCCAAAAACATTCAGTACTTC.

The chain uses TRBV14 and TRBJ2-7; tentative D call: TRBD2 (6 bases). Germline CDR1 and CDR2: SGHDN and FVKESK. CDR3 length: 15 amino acids. With 0 bases removed from V and 4 bases from J, the gap between germline ends came to 13 bases. The CDR3 nucleotides read TGTGCCAGCAGCCAAGATGCGGGACCCGGGTACGAGCAGTACTTC. Translation: CASSQDAGPGYEQYF.

J is TRBJ2-3 and V is TRBV7-9, with TRBD2 identical over 12 bases. The CDR3 spans 19 residues. CDR1 and CDR2 from the germline V gene are SEHNR and FQNEAQ (reference sequence). After removal of 10 bases from V and 0 bases from J, the junction contained 17 bases not matched to a gene. In DNA, the CDR3 is TGTGCCATCTCACGGATAGCGGCTAGCGGGAGGGGAAGCACAGATACGCAGTATTTT. Its protein product is CAISRIAASGRGSTDTQYF.

The chain is built from TRBV25-1 and TRBJ2-5, with TRBD2 matching over 12 bases. The CDR3 is 14 residues long. V gave up 3 bases and J gave up 7 bases; unmatched junction bases: 3. Germline V gives CDR1 MGHDK, CDR2 SYGVNS. The CDR3 loop is CASSDGLAGPTQYF. CDR3 nucleotides: TGTGCCAGCAGTGACGGACTAGCGGGACCGACCCAGTACTTC. Full variable domain (rest looked up from reference TRBV25-1 and TRBJ2-5): EADIYQTPRYLVIGTGKKITLECSQTMGHDKMYWYQQDPGMELHLIHYSYGVNSTEKGDLSSESTVSRIRTEHFPLTLESARPSHTSQYLCASSDGLAGPTQYFGPGTRLLVL.

The CDR3 coding sequence is TGTGCCAGCATGAGGTTCGGAGCTGGAAACACCATATATTTT. Protein sequence: CASMRFGAGNTIYF. This chain connects TRBV2 to TRBJ1-3; no firm D call. The V end lost 7 bases, the J end lost 2 bases, and 12 bases lay between the germline ends. Germline CDR1 and CDR2: SNHLY and FYNNEI. The CDR3 has 14 residues.

The chain uses TRBV14 and TRBJ2-1; tentative D call: TRBD1 (6 bases). The CDR3 consists of 14 residues. V shed 2 bases and J shed 7 bases, with 12 bases lying between them. From germline, CDR1 is SGHDN and CDR2 FVKESK. CDR3 bases: TGTGCCAGCAGCCAAAATGCACAGGGAAATGAGCAGTTCTTC. Residues: CASSQNAQGNEQFF.

The chain links TRBV6-1 to TRBJ2-4; 13 positions agree with TRBD2. The CDR3 has 19 amino acids. Germline V gene lookup returns CDR1 MNHNS and CDR2 SASEGT. V lost 2 bases, J lost 0 bases, and 7 bases stayed unmatched. The CDR3 bases are TGTGCCAGCAGTGAAAGACTAGCGGGAGGAGTAGGAGCCAAAAACATTCAGTACTTC. It translates to CASSERLAGGVGAKNIQYF.

CDR3 sequence reads: CASSPLGDTNTGELFF. The CDR3 coding sequence is TGTGCCAGCTCACCACTAGGGGATACGAACACCGGGGAGCTGTTTTTT. The rearrangement uses TRBV18 and TRBJ2-2; possible D gene TRBD1, 5 bases. The CDR3 has 16 amino acids. Germline CDR1 and CDR2: KGHSH and LQKENI. Trimming cost V 1 base and J 0 bases, with 9 bases left between them.

This clone showed up just a few times. The chain employs TRBV19 and TRBJ1-5; D unclear. Germline V gives CDR1 LNHDA, CDR2 SQIVND (reference sequence). The CDR3 runs 15 residues. Trimming pared 5 bases from V and 0 bases from J, leaving 11 bases between. The CDR3 sequence: CASSVGLISNQPQHF. For the CDR3, the DNA is TGTGCCAGTAGTGTCGGACTAATTAGCAATCAGCCCCAGCATTTT.

The chain joins TRBV6-5 to TRBJ2-7; 7 positions match TRBD1. V lost 0 bases, J lost 6 bases, and 5 bases stayed unmatched. Germline values: CDR1 MNHEY, CDR2 SVGAGI. The CDR3 has 14 amino acids. The CDR3 is CASSYSSQGSEQYF. For the CDR3, the DNA is TGTGCCAGCAGTTACTCGTCACAGGGGAGCGAGCAGTACTTC.

The chain links TRBV25-1 to TRBJ1-1, with TRBD1 matching over 9 bases. In germline, CDR1 is MGHDK, CDR2 SYGVNS. This CDR3 has 13 amino acids. The V gene end was trimmed by 3 bases and the J gene end by 11 bases; junction bases not matched to a gene: 7. The CDR3 loop is CASSDHNRGLAFF. In DNA, the CDR3 is TGTGCCAGCAGTGATCACAACAGGGGGCTGGCTTTCTTT.

The CDR3 DNA is TGCGCCAGCATGGGGCTAGCGGTAGAAACCGGGGAGCTGTTTTTT. It codes for CASMGLAVETGELFF. The chain uses TRBV5-1 and TRBJ2-2, with TRBD2 matching 7 bases. CDR1 SGHRS and CDR2 YFSETQ come from the germline V gene. V was clipped by 6 bases and J by 5 bases; unmatched bases: 10. The CDR3 runs 15 residues.

This chain links TRBV4-3 with TRBJ2-2; a possible D gene is TRBD1 (7 bases). CDR3 length: 18 residues. V was trimmed by 4 bases and J by 2 bases, leaving 20 bases between them. Germline V gene data show CDR1 as LGHNA and CDR2 as YSLEER. CDR3 amino acids: CASSRQPAGGLNTGELFF. The CDR3 DNA reads TGCGCCAGCAGCCGTCAGCCGGCAGGGGGGTTAAACACCGGGGAGCTGTTTTTT.

V gene TRBV27 combines with J gene TRBJ2-3; no firm D call. CDR3 length: 15 residues. Per germline, CDR1 MNHEY and CDR2 SMNVEV (reference sequence). Trimming pared 2 bases from V and 2 bases from J, leaving 11 bases between. The CDR3 reads CASSLAATYTDTQYF. The CDR3 DNA reads TGTGCCAGCAGTTTAGCAGCGACGTACACAGATACGCAGTATTTT.